This TCR beta chain came from a study of radiotherapy plus CTLA-4 blockade in lung cancer. Overall study context: Of all patients, more than 15% responded objectively and 25% to 40% showed disease control. General study points: Reports identified early blood T cell clone dynamics, with interferon-beta, as the best response predictor. Tumor-origin TCR clones grew in blood after radiotherapy plus ipilimumab.

This clone came up a few times. Its target is not known. Germline lookup yields CDR1 MDHEN and CDR2 SYDVKM. V was cut by 6 bases and J by 0 bases, with 9 bases left in between. The CDR3 is made up of 14 amino acids. The repertoire was sequenced with immunoSEQ multiplex PCR; TCRdb's copy has only in-frame clones and lacks some. The repertoire holds approximately 89,000 clones, with around 78% as singletons. The chain has TRBV28 and TRBJ1-3; no definite D call. The receptor's source is a human donor with non-small cell lung cancer who had a partial response to radiotherapy plus ipilimumab. Some clones in this sample may be carry-over from other donors' samples. The material was peripheral blood, obtained from a patient treated with radiotherapy plus ipilimumab. The CDR3 DNA reads TGTGCCAGCAGCGAACAGAACTCTGGAAACACCATATATTTT. The encoded protein is CASSEQNSGNTIYF.